The rows below give T cell receptor beta chains drawn from one sample of a study of cytomegalovirus exposure and HLA in healthy donors. Sequencing was performed with immunoSEQ multiplex PCR; in TCRdb, only in-frame clones are kept and a portion is missing. This table holds around 170,000 clones, about 85% found once. The specimen was PBMCs. The receptors come from a man aged 50 to 60 in good health and CMV-seronegative. CDR3s include the opening cysteine and the closing phenylalanine or tryptophan. Fields, in order: clone size, D gene, J gene, V gene, CDR3 protein, CDR3 DNA. D genes are given only for firm matches. Where a row states a size, it is once, few, many or the class of an expanded clone; other rows omit it.

clone size: NA; D gene: TRBD1; J gene: TRBJ1-2; V gene: TRBV14; CDR3 protein: CASSQDRTGKDGYTF; CDR3 DNA: TGTGCCAGCAGCCAAGATCGGACAGGGAAGGATGGCTACACCTTC
clone size: NA; D gene: TRBD1; J gene: TRBJ1-2; V gene: TRBV29-1; CDR3 protein: CSVAGTGQSNYGYTF; CDR3 DNA: TGCAGCGTCGCCGGGACAGGGCAGTCGAACTATGGCTACACCTTC
clone size: NA; D gene: NA; J gene: TRBJ1-6; V gene: TRBV6-5; CDR3 protein: CASSWGGINSPLHF; CDR3 DNA: TGTGCCAGCAGTTGGGGCGGTATTAATTCACCCCTCCACTTT
clone size: NA; D gene: TRBD2; J gene: TRBJ2-7; V gene: TRBV6-5; CDR3 protein: CASRVLAEYEQYF; CDR3 DNA: TGTGCCAGCAGGGTTCTAGCGGAGTACGAGCAGTACTTC
clone size: NA; D gene: NA; J gene: TRBJ2-7; V gene: TRBV11-2; CDR3 protein: CASSLDGSGSYEQYF; CDR3 DNA: TGTGCCAGCAGCTTAGATGGGAGCGGATCCTACGAGCAGTACTTC
clone size: NA; D gene: NA; J gene: TRBJ2-7; V gene: TRBV7-3; CDR3 protein: CASSPHGTTTSSYEQYF; CDR3 DNA: TGTGCCAGCAGCCCTCACGGGACAACCACGAGCTCCTACGAGCAGTACTTC
clone size: NA; D gene: TRBD1; J gene: TRBJ2-2; V gene: TRBV5-6; CDR3 protein: CASTLSGTGNTGELFF; CDR3 DNA: TGTGCCAGCACCCTCTCCGGGACAGGGAACACCGGGGAGCTGTTTTTT
clone size: NA; D gene: NA; J gene: TRBJ1-5; V gene: TRBV10-3; CDR3 protein: CAATDGGQPQHF; CDR3 DNA: TGTGCCGCTACTGACGGCGGACAGCCCCAGCATTTT
clone size: NA; D gene: NA; J gene: TRBJ1-5; V gene: TRBV19; CDR3 protein: CASSVSGELQPQHF; CDR3 DNA: TGTGCCAGTAGTGTTTCAGGGGAGTTACAGCCCCAGCATTTT
clone size: NA; D gene: NA; J gene: TRBJ1-4; V gene: TRBV7-9; CDR3 protein: CSSSGGGEKLFF; CDR3 DNA: TGTTCCAGCAGCGGGGGAGGTGAAAAACTGTTTTTT
clone size: NA; D gene: TRBD1; J gene: TRBJ2-1; V gene: TRBV5-4; CDR3 protein: CASSPRGQGSNEQFF; CDR3 DNA: TGTGCCAGCAGCCCTCGGGGACAGGGGTCCAATGAGCAGTTCTTC
clone size: NA; D gene: NA; J gene: TRBJ2-7; V gene: TRBV6-1; CDR3 protein: CASSESETAYEQYF; CDR3 DNA: TGTGCCAGCAGTGAATCGGAGACGGCCTACGAGCAGTACTTC
clone size: NA; D gene: NA; J gene: TRBJ1-5; V gene: TRBV18; CDR3 protein: CASSPRSSTAEDNQPQHF; CDR3 DNA: TGTGCCAGCTCACCAAGATCTTCCACGGCGGAGGACAATCAGCCCCAGCATTTT
clone size: NA; D gene: TRBD1; J gene: TRBJ1-5; V gene: TRBV7-2; CDR3 protein: CASSLDRGQPQHF; CDR3 DNA: TGTGCCAGCAGCTTAGACAGGGGTCAGCCCCAGCATTTT
clone size: once; D gene: NA; J gene: TRBJ1-5; V gene: TRBV6-5; CDR3 protein: CASSLGGGGNQPQHF; CDR3 DNA: TGTGCCAGCAGCCTAGGAGGGGGGGGAAATCAGCCCCAGCATTTT
clone size: NA; D gene: NA; J gene: TRBJ1-1; V gene: TRBV7-6; CDR3 protein: CASSPRGPSKNTEAFF; CDR3 DNA: TGTGCCAGCAGCCCAAGGGGCCCCTCAAAGAACACTGAAGCTTTCTTT
clone size: NA; D gene: NA; J gene: TRBJ1-5; V gene: TRBV7-8; CDR3 protein: CASSLGRWGGSNQPQHF; CDR3 DNA: TGTGCCAGCAGCTTAGGCCGCTGGGGAGGGAGCAATCAGCCCCAGCATTTT
clone size: NA; D gene: NA; J gene: TRBJ2-1; V gene: TRBV7-2; CDR3 protein: CASSIAQYGDNEQFF; CDR3 DNA: TGTGCCAGCAGCATAGCCCAATACGGAGATAATGAGCAGTTCTTC